The 18 T cell receptor beta chains given below trace back to one sample, sequenced in a study of blood T cell repertoires in COVID-19. Assay: immunoSEQ multiplex PCR; the TCRdb copy retains only in-frame clones and omits some. Altogether about 27,000 clones are present, about 88% being singletons, with the ten largest covering roughly 8.4%. The sequenced sample consisted of peripheral blood. The receptors shown here come from a woman between 50 and 59 years old with active COVID-19.

This chain links TRBV7-9 with TRBJ2-7, with 7 bases that match TRBD1. The V segment lost 5 bases and the J segment 3 bases; nucleotides outside the gene matches: 4. From germline, CDR1 is SEHNR and CDR2 FQNEAQ (reference sequence). The CDR3 loop spans 13 amino acids. CDR3 bases: TGTGCCAGCAGCCCCGGGACAGTCTACGAGCAGTACTTC. Its translation is CASSPGTVYEQYF.

This chain connects TRBV29-1 to TRBJ2-5, with D possibly being TRBD2 (5 bases). The CDR3 has 10 residues. Germline CDR1 SQVTM, CDR2 ANQGSEA. V shed 6 bases and J shed 7 bases, with 9 bases lying between them. The CDR3 region is CSVLEATQYF. The CDR3 DNA is TGCAGCGTGTTGGAGGCGACCCAGTACTTC.

The chain carries TRBV30 and TRBJ2-2; D is unresolved. V lost 4 bases to trimming and J lost 6 bases, with 6 bases between them. Germline lookup yields CDR1 GTSNPN and CDR2 SVGIG (reference sequence). This CDR3 spans 11 amino acids. The CDR3 is CAWNGPGELFF. CDR3 nucleotides: TGTGCCTGGAATGGGCCCGGGGAGCTGTTTTTT.

The chain carries TRBV11-2 and TRBJ2-1, with a weak D call TRBD2 (6 bases). CDR1 and CDR2 from the germline V gene are SGHAT and FQNNGV. V lost 5 bases and J lost 4, with 15 bases in between. The CDR3 totals 15 residues. The CDR3 loop reads CASSPGGPRYNEQFF. The DNA for the CDR3 is TGTGCCAGCAGCCCCGGGGGTCCTAGATACAATGAGCAGTTCTTC.

This clone is a singleton in its sample. The chain recombines TRBV6-2 or TRBV6-3 with TRBJ2-7; 8 bases are shared with TRBD1. Germline CDR1 reads MNHEY; CDR2 reads SVGEGT. The length of the CDR3 is 12 residues. J was trimmed by 10 bases and V by 5 bases; bases with no gene match: 7. The CDR3 region is CASSQNRGSQYF. The CDR3 DNA is TGTGCCAGCAGTCAAAACAGGGGGTCCCAGTACTTC.

The chain combines TRBV12-3 or TRBV12-4 with TRBJ2-7, with D tentatively TRBD1 (5 bases). V lost 6 bases and J 1 base, leaving 7 bases between the germline ends. The CDR3 is 12 residues long. The CDR3 DNA reads TGTGCCAGCAGAGCAGGGTCCTACGAGCAGTACTTC. It codes for CASRAGSYEQYF.

Only a few counts were recorded for this clone. The chain couples TRBV4-1 to TRBJ2-5; 10 bases are shared with TRBD2. CDR1 is MGHRA and CDR2 is YSYEKL in the germline V gene. CDR3 length: 17 amino acids. V dropped 4 bases and J dropped 3; count of bases not matched to a gene: 11. CDR3 amino acids: CASSPSSRLAGEETQYF. In DNA form, the CDR3 reads TGCGCCAGCAGCCCCTCATCGCGTCTAGCGGGAGAAGAGACCCAGTACTTC.

The chain has TRBV10-1 and TRBJ2-7; weak D call: TRBD1 (5 bases). The CDR3 sequence is 13 residues long. Trimming removed 5 bases from V and 5 bases from J, with 13 bases in between. Per the germline V gene, CDR1 is WNHNN and CDR2 is SYGVQD (reference sequence). DNA of the CDR3: TGCGCCAGCAGTAGGTCAGGGTCCAACGAGCAGTACTTC. As protein: CASSRSGSNEQYF.

The V and J genes are TRBV21-1 and TRBJ2-3; the table assigns TRBD2, which was not confirmed against the DNA. TRBV21-1 is noted as a pseudogene. There are 15 residues in the CDR3. The CDR3 loop is CASSNNRESTDTQYF. The CDR3 DNA follows: TGTGCCAGCAGCAATAACCGGGAAAGCACAGATACGCAGTATTTT.

The rearrangement uses TRBV10-1 and TRBJ2-2; TRBD2 aligns across 8 bases. V was pared by 0 bases and J by 7 bases, with 7 bases of the junction left unmatched. Germline assignment: CDR1 WNHNN and CDR2 SYGVQD (reference sequence). CDR3 length: 16 residues. CDR3 nucleotides: TGCGCCAGCAGTGAGTCGACGGGAGGGCCTTACGGGGAGCTGTTTTTT. This sequence encodes CASSESTGGPYGELFF.

The chain is built from TRBV5-6 and TRBJ1-2, with TRBD1 matching 7 bases. The V and J ends lost 3 bases and 4 bases, in that order; junction bases with no gene match: 9. Germline-derived CDR1 and CDR2 are SGHDT and YYEEEE. CDR3 length: 15 amino acids. The CDR3 bases are TGTGCCAGCAGCTCAACCGGGACAGAGTTCTATGGCTACACCTTC. Encoded protein: CASSSTGTEFYGYTF.

V is TRBV3-1 (or the pseudogene TRBV3-2) and J is TRBJ2-1, with 9 nucleotides matching TRBD2. Germline CDR1 reads LGHDT; CDR2 reads YNNKEL (reference sequence). V trimming: 1 base; J trimming: 4 bases; junction bases outside the gene matches: 2. This CDR3 is 15 amino acids long. The DNA of the CDR3 is TGTGCCAGCAGCCAAGGGCGGGAGGGTTACAATGAGCAGTTCTTC. This codes for CASSQGREGYNEQFF.

The chain carries TRBV29-1 and TRBJ2-3; D remains ambiguous. V was pared by 4 bases and J by 2 bases, with 10 bases between. The CDR3 is 13 residues long. From germline, CDR1 is SQVTM and CDR2 ANQGSEA. CDR3 protein: CSVVPPNTDTQYF. The CDR3 nucleotides are TGCAGCGTTGTCCCCCCAAACACAGATACGCAGTATTTT.

The rearrangement links TRBV29-1 to TRBJ2-5; D not resolved. The CDR3 length is 13 residues. V was trimmed by 6 bases and J by 1 base, leaving 12 bases between them. Germline assignment: CDR1 SQVTM and CDR2 ANQGSEA. This CDR3 reads CSVAGAPQETQYF. The DNA of the CDR3 is TGCAGCGTCGCAGGTGCCCCCCAAGAGACCCAGTACTTC.

The chain carries TRBV5-4 and TRBJ2-7, with TRBD1 matching 9 bases. The germline V gene has CDR1 SGHNT and CDR2 YYREEE (reference sequence). The trim removed 4 bases at V and 3 bases at J, leaving 5 bases unmatched. The CDR3 length is 14 residues. Here the CDR3 DNA reads TGTGCCAGCAGCCGGACAGGGGAAAGCTACGAGCAGTACTTC. Translated, it gives CASSRTGESYEQYF.

V usage is TRBV15 and J usage is TRBJ2-7; 8 bases map to TRBD1. CDR1 is LNHNV and CDR2 is YYDKDF in the germline V gene (reference sequence). With 4 bases clipped from V and 2 bases from J, the junction kept 4 bases outside the gene matches. The CDR3 sequence is 14 residues long. The CDR3 loop is CATSNRQGTYEQYF. The CDR3 DNA is TGTGCCACCAGCAATCGACAGGGGACCTACGAGCAGTACTTC. The variable domain in full, completed from reference TRBV15 and TRBJ2-7, reads DAMVIQNPRYQVTQFGKPVTLSCSQTLNHNVMYWYQQKSSQAPKLLFHYYDKDFNNEADTPDNFQSRRPNTSFCFLDIRSPGLGDTAMYLCATSNRQGTYEQYFGPGTRLTVT.

This clone appeared a single time. The gene calls are TRBV11-1 and TRBJ2-3; D uncertain. Per the germline V gene, CDR1 is SGHAT and CDR2 is FQDESV (reference sequence). The CDR3 consists of 16 residues. V gave up 4 bases and J gave up 0 bases, with 14 bases separating them. The DNA of the CDR3 is TGTGCCAGCAGCTCCCCATTCCGGTCTAGCACAGATACGCAGTATTTT. Translated: CASSSPFRSSTDTQYF.

This clone occurred once. The V call is TRBV28, the J call TRBJ1-2; D might be TRBD1 (5 bases). The CDR3 runs 13 residues. With 3 bases removed from V and 8 bases from J, the gap between germline ends came to 13 bases. Germline assignment: CDR1 MDHEN and CDR2 SYDVKM. The CDR3 protein is CASSFPGQRGYTF. In nucleotides, the CDR3 is TGTGCCAGCAGTTTTCCAGGGCAACGGGGCTACACCTTC.